This TCR beta chain came from a study of blood T cell repertoires in COVID-19. Study-wide context: In each case, the material was cDNA or gDNA derived from T cells, B-cell-depleted T cells, or PBMCs.

Germline V CDR1 and CDR2: MNHEY, SVGAGI. V shed 4 bases, J shed 4 bases, and the junction held 7 bases outside the gene matches. The CDR3 extends over 15 amino acids. Assay used: immunoSEQ multiplex PCR; TCRdb lists only in-frame clones, some missing. Of more than 90,000 clones in the sample, approximately 89% were seen once. The V and J genes are TRBV6-5 and TRBJ2-1; the match to TRBD1 covers 7 bases. The origin of this receptor is a man aged 40-55 years with acute or convalescent COVID-19. Sequencing was carried out using peripheral blood. CDR3 protein: CASSSPGQNYNEQFF. As DNA, the CDR3 is TGTGCCAGCAGTTCACCGGGACAGAATTACAATGAGCAGTTCTTC.